This T cell receptor beta chain was documented in a study of Ad26.COV2.S vaccination and SARS-CoV-2 variants. In the study overall: Vaccine-arm donor from the placebo-controlled COV1001 Ad26.COV2.S trial.

TCRdb keeps only in-frame clones here, not all; method: immunoSEQ multiplex PCR. The sample lists about half a million clones, approximately 90% occurring once. The CDR3 consists of 14 residues. Per the germline V gene, CDR1 is DFQATT and CDR2 is SNEGSKA (reference sequence). V shed 3 bases and J shed 8 bases, with 16 bases lying between them. Treatment meaning: some 19 received Ad26.COV2.S at low or high dose, single or two shots; about 5 received placebo; per-sample allocation not given. All samples were drawn on day 63, counting from the first vaccine or placebo injection. Ad26 vector vaccine expressed Wuhan-strain SARS-CoV-2 spike.

Source: peripheral blood, taken in a trial of Ad26.COV2.S vaccine versus placebo. This receptor was identified in a person aged 18-60 years who received the Ad26.COV2.S COVID-19 vaccine or a placebo. The chain carries TRBV20-1 and TRBJ1-4; a weak D match, TRBD1 (5 bases). The CDR3 region has the DNA TGCAGTGCTAGTAAGACAGCAAACGGAGAAAAACTGTTTTTT. Protein product: CSASKTANGEKLFF.